Presented here are 22 T cell receptor beta chains from one specimen sequenced in a study of human T cells and chemical hapten exposure. Each CDR3 protein is one row after TCRdb ran MiXCR on the RACE reads. The data hold about 190,000 distinct CDR3 sequences, with around a quarter observed a single time. Time point specified: patch test 3, about 24 weeks after DPC sensitization. Indicated treatment: therapeutic diphenylcyclopropenone sensitization with weekly scalp DPC. Material: whole blood, obtained in connection with sensitization to the hapten diphenylcyclopropenone (DPC). Receptors were obtained from a woman aged 40 to 55 with alopecia areata. Some clones in this sample may be carry-over from other donors' samples.

This chain connects TRBV6-1 to TRBJ1-1; no clear D gene. In germline, CDR1 is MNHNS, CDR2 SASEGT. The CDR3 runs 8 residues. Deletions cut 4 bases from V and 11 bases from J, with 2 bases between. The CDR3, as DNA: TGTGCCAGCAGTGGGGCTTTCTTT. Protein: CASSGAFF.

This sequence joins TRBV7-9 and TRBJ2-5; D tentatively reads TRBD1 or TRBD2 (5 bases each). V was trimmed by 5 bases and J by 1 base, leaving 11 bases between them. The CDR3 sequence is 14 residues long. CDR1 is SEHNR and CDR2 is FQNEAQ in the germline V gene (reference sequence). The DNA of the CDR3 is TGTGCCAGCAGCCACGTGGGGACCCAAGAGACCCAGTACTTC. It encodes CASSHVGTQETQYF.

This clonotype was found a few times. V and J are TRBV5-8 and TRBJ1-1; 7 bases line up with TRBD1. V lost 2 bases to trimming and J lost 0 bases; unmatched junction nucleotides: 4. This CDR3 has 15 amino acids. Per the germline V gene, CDR1 is SGHTS and CDR2 is YDEGEE. CDR3 in amino acids: CASSLRDRMNTEAFF. The CDR3 DNA sequence: TGTGCCAGCAGCTTAAGGGACAGAATGAACACTGAAGCTTTCTTT.

This sequence joins TRBV6-1 and TRBJ1-5; D not certain. This CDR3 has 13 amino acids. Germline values: CDR1 MNHNS, CDR2 SASEGT. Trimming removed 7 bases at V and 3 bases at J, with 10 bases between. CDR3 amino acids: CASMGSVNQPQHF. The CDR3, as DNA: TGTGCCAGCATGGGGTCCGTCAATCAGCCCCAGCATTTT.

The gene calls are TRBV6-5 and TRBJ2-5; TRBD2 matches at 12 bases. This CDR3 contains 15 residues. The ends lost 6 bases at V and 6 bases at J; junction bases unmatched: 8. CDR1 MNHEY and CDR2 SVGAGI come from the germline V gene. The CDR3 DNA reads as TGTGCCAGCAGACCGACTAGCGGGAGTGCGAAGACCCAGTACTTC. Translated: CASRPTSGSAKTQYF.

This clonotype has more than one count but fewer than ten. The chain employs TRBV7-3 and TRBJ1-3; D is possibly TRBD1 (5 bases). Per germline, CDR1 SGHTA and CDR2 FQGTGA. The CDR3 spans 17 residues. Between the trimmed V and J ends, which lost 8 bases and 0 bases, there was a span of 20 bases. DNA of the CDR3: TGTGCCAGCCCGGACTGCCGACAGTTTCGCTCTGGAAACACCATATATTTT. This encodes CASPDCRQFRSGNTIYF.

This clonotype has just a few counts. This chain links TRBV19 with TRBJ2-1; D is perhaps TRBD2 (6 bases). Germline lookup yields CDR1 LNHDA and CDR2 SQIVND (reference sequence). This CDR3 region has 16 residues. V shed 3 bases and J shed 8 bases, with 20 bases lying between them. CDR3: CASSIWAYGSGDEQFF. CDR3 nucleotides: TGTGCCAGTAGTATCTGGGCATACGGGAGTGGCGATGAGCAGTTCTTC.

The J gene is TRBJ1-6, the V gene TRBV27; the match to TRBD1 covers 9 bases. CDR1 is MNHEY, CDR2 SMNVEV, per germline (reference sequence). The CDR3 contains 16 residues. J was trimmed by 7 bases and V by 1 base; bases with no gene match: 5. For the CDR3, the DNA is TGTGCCAGCAGTTTATGGGGGACAGGGAGGAATTCACCCCTCCACTTT. Amino acid sequence: CASSLWGTGRNSPLHF.

CDR3 nucleotides: TGCGCCAGCAGCTTGGACGGGGCAAGCGGGGAGCTGTTTTTT. This codes for CASSLDGASGELFF. The V call is TRBV5-1, the J call TRBJ2-2; the D call may be TRBD1 or TRBD2 (5 bases each). The germline V gene encodes CDR1 SGHRS and CDR2 YFSETQ. This CDR3 has 14 residues. V gave up 0 bases and J gave up 7 bases, with 10 bases separating them.

This clonotype was seen more than once but under ten times. V and J are TRBV4-3 and TRBJ2-3; D call uncertain. The CDR3 runs 15 residues. Germline V gene sequence: CDR1 LGHNA, CDR2 YSLEER. The V end was cut by 0 bases, the J end by 1 base, with 8 bases between. The CDR3 reads CASSQDWVGTDTQYF. CDR3 DNA sequence: TGCGCCAGCAGCCAAGATTGGGTTGGCACAGATACGCAGTATTTT.

The V call is TRBV7-3, the J call TRBJ2-3; tentatively, D is TRBD1 or TRBD2 (5 bases each). V lost 6 bases and J 0 bases, leaving 7 bases between the germline ends. CDR3 size: 13 residues. Germline V gene sequence: CDR1 SGHTA, CDR2 FQGTGA. The CDR3 DNA is TGTGCCAGCAGACGGGACAGCACAGATACGCAGTATTTT. Protein: CASRRDSTDTQYF.

There are a few counts of this clonotype. The chain is built from TRBV24-1 and TRBJ2-3, with 12 bases identical to TRBD2. This CDR3 region has 18 residues. J was trimmed by 2 bases and V by 3 bases; bases with no gene match: 8. CDR1 and CDR2 (germline): KGHDR, SFDVKD. The CDR3: CATSDPSGRAVVTDTQYF. CDR3 coding DNA: TGTGCCACCAGTGATCCTAGCGGGAGGGCCGTGGTCACAGATACGCAGTATTTT.

The chain links TRBV12-3 or TRBV12-4 to TRBJ2-7; D is unclear. CDR3 length: 12 residues. Trimming left V 2 bases short and J 6 bases short, with 8 bases between. In DNA, the CDR3 is TGTGCCAGCAGTTTAAGGGTATTCGAGCAGTACTTC. Residues: CASSLRVFEQYF.

This clonotype has only one observation. The gene calls are TRBV2 and TRBJ2-2; TRBD2 aligns across 7 bases. V was clipped by 7 bases and J by 5 bases; unmatched bases: 13. The CDR3 is made up of 16 amino acids. The V gene's germline CDR1 is SNHLY and CDR2 FYNNEI. DNA for the CDR3: TGTGCCAGCACCGTGGGCGGGACTACCAGAACCGGGGAGCTGTTTTTT. Encoded protein: CASTVGGTTRTGELFF.

There are a few counts of this clonotype. The chain employs TRBV29-1 and TRBJ2-1; 10 bases are shared with TRBD2. The CDR3 length is 18 residues. Per the germline V gene, CDR1 is SQVTM and CDR2 is ANQGSEA. The V and J ends lost 7 bases and 4 bases, in that order; junction bases with no gene match: 19. CDR3 in amino acids: CSARDILGLADYYNEQFF. The CDR3 coding sequence is TGCAGCGCAAGGGACATCTTAGGACTAGCGGACTATTACAATGAGCAGTTCTTC.

The rearrangement uses TRBV12-3 or TRBV12-4 and TRBJ2-3; TRBD2 matches 15 bases. V shed 7 bases, J shed 6 bases, and the junction held 11 bases outside the gene matches. There are 17 residues in the CDR3. The CDR3 is CASTPNPGTSGRDTQYF. CDR3 nucleotide sequence: TGTGCCAGCACTCCCAATCCCGGGACTAGCGGGAGGGATACGCAGTATTTT.

The rearrangement uses TRBV7-2 and TRBJ2-7; 7 bases are a match to TRBD1. This CDR3 has 14 amino acids. Germline CDR1 and CDR2: SGHTA and FQGNSA. Trimming removed 4 bases from V and 3 bases from J; junction bases left unmatched: 6. The DNA of the CDR3 is TGTGCCAGCAGCTCCTATACAGGGGACTACGAGCAGTACTTC. Residues: CASSSYTGDYEQYF. Full variable domain (rest looked up from reference TRBV7-2 and TRBJ2-7): GAGVSQSPSNKVTEKGKDVELRCDPISGHTALYWYRQSLGQGLEFLIYFQGNSAPDKSGLPSDRFSAERTGGSVSTLTIQRTQQEDSAVYLCASSSYTGDYEQYFGPGTRLTVT.

Here the CDR3 reads CSVVASGDRGSYEQYF. In DNA, the CDR3 is TGCAGCGTTGTGGCGTCTGGGGACAGGGGCTCCTACGAGCAGTACTTC. V is TRBV29-1 and J is TRBJ2-7, with 10 bases that match TRBD1. This CDR3 is built from 16 residues. The trim removed 4 bases at V and 0 bases at J, leaving 9 bases unmatched. Germline CDR1 SQVTM, CDR2 ANQGSEA.

This clonotype was counted only a few times. The chain combines TRBV7-2 with TRBJ2-1; D call uncertain. The CDR3 is 11 residues long. V dropped 3 bases and J dropped 13 bases, with 10 bases sitting between them. Germline CDR1 reads SGHTA; CDR2 reads FQGNSA. The CDR3 protein is CASSFRGDQFF. The CDR3 region has the DNA TGTGCCAGCAGCTTTAGAGGTGATCAGTTCTTC.

The rearrangement links TRBV2 to TRBJ2-7; perhaps TRBD2 as D (6 bases). Germline V gene sequence: CDR1 SNHLY, CDR2 FYNNEI. The V and J ends lost 4 bases and 4 bases respectively, with 20 bases between them. The CDR3 length is 16 residues. CDR3 protein: CASSAWRDPPLYEQYF. DNA for the CDR3: TGTGCCAGCAGTGCGTGGCGGGACCCTCCATTGTACGAGCAGTACTTC.

This rearrangement joins TRBV5-1 to TRBJ1-2; D is undetermined. The germline CDR1 and CDR2 sequences are SGHRS and YFSETQ. Trimming took off 2 bases at V and 2 bases at J, with 7 bases between the two ends. This CDR3 comprises 13 residues. The CDR3 protein is CASSFGENYGYTF. CDR3 nucleotides: TGCGCCAGCAGCTTTGGGGAGAACTATGGCTACACCTTC.

The rearrangement uses TRBV7-2 and TRBJ2-1; D is possibly TRBD1 (6 bases). Germline values: CDR1 SGHTA, CDR2 FQGNSA. Trimming removed 8 bases from V and 0 bases from J, with 14 bases in between. The CDR3 contains 15 residues. CDR3 sequence: CASRLTGSSYNEQFF. Here the CDR3 DNA reads TGTGCCAGCCGACTTACAGGGAGCTCCTACAATGAGCAGTTCTTC. Full variable domain (missing parts from reference TRBV7-2 and TRBJ2-1): GAGVSQSPSNKVTEKGKDVELRCDPISGHTALYWYRQSLGQGLEFLIYFQGNSAPDKSGLPSDRFSAERTGGSVSTLTIQRTQQEDSAVYLCASRLTGSSYNEQFFGPGTRLTVL.